This T cell receptor beta chain stems from a study of Ad26.COV2.S vaccination and SARS-CoV-2 variants. About the research overall: It was the COV1001 Ad26.COV2.S trial arm that included the donor. Study conclusions and caveats: Considerable breadth of spike-specific CD8+ and CD4+ T cell responses has reportedly been documented following vaccination. Total responses of T cells may have been underestimated by the analyses of TCR breadth and depth.

Libraries were prepared by immunoSEQ multiplex PCR; TCRdb keeps only in-frame clonotypes and omits some of them. Among roughly 400,000 clones listed, around 92% were seen once. The CDR3 runs to 13 residues. Germline CDR1 SGHDT, CDR2 YYEEEE. Unmatched junction bases numbered 1, after V lost 2 bases and J lost 8 bases. To note about this clone: What it recognizes is unknown.

Treatment specified: roughly 18 received Ad26.COV2.S at low or high dose, single or two shots; 5 received placebo; per-sample allocation not given. The samples were gathered on day 63 after the first injection of vaccine or placebo. Wuhan-strain spike was delivered by a replication-incompetent Ad26 vector. The receptor was derived from a person between 18 and 59 years old who received the Ad26.COV2.S COVID-19 vaccine or a placebo. The chain has TRBV5-6 and TRBJ1-4; 9 bases align to TRBD1. This specimen consisted of peripheral blood, obtained in a trial of Ad26.COV2.S vaccine versus placebo. The CDR3 DNA follows: TGTGCCAGCAGCTTTGGACAGGGGGAAAAACTGTTTTTT. Its translation: CASSFGQGEKLFF.